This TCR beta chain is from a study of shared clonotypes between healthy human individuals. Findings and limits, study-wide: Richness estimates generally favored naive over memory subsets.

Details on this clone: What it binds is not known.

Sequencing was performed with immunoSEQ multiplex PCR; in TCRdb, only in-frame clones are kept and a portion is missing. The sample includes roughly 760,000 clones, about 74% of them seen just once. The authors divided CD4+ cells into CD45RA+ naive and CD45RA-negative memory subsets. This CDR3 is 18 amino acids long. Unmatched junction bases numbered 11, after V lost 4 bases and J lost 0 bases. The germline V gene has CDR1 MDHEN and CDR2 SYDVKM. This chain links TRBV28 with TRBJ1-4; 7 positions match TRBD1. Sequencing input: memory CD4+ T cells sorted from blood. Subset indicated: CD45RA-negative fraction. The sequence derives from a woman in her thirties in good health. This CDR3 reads CASSSPGGTGATNEKLFF. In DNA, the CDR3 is TGTGCCAGCAGTTCACCAGGGGGGACGGGAGCAACTAATGAAAAACTGTTTTTT.